This TCR beta chain was recorded in a study of blood T cell repertoires in COVID-19. Some clones are missing from TCRdb's copy, which holds only in-frame ones; the method was immunoSEQ multiplex PCR. The table records tens of thousands of clones, 70% to 90% of them present only once. Trimming left V 0 bases short and J 5 bases short, with 17 bases between. The CDR3 has 16 amino acids. Per germline, CDR1 SGHTS and CDR2 YDEGEE. Material for sequencing was peripheral blood. The chain links TRBV5-8 to TRBJ1-2; no clear D gene. This receptor was taken from a man in his fifties or sixties with active COVID-19. The CDR3 protein is CASSLGFGSWRYGYTF. DNA for the CDR3: TGTGCCAGCAGCTTGGGTTTCGGGAGCTGGCGATATGGCTACACCTTC.